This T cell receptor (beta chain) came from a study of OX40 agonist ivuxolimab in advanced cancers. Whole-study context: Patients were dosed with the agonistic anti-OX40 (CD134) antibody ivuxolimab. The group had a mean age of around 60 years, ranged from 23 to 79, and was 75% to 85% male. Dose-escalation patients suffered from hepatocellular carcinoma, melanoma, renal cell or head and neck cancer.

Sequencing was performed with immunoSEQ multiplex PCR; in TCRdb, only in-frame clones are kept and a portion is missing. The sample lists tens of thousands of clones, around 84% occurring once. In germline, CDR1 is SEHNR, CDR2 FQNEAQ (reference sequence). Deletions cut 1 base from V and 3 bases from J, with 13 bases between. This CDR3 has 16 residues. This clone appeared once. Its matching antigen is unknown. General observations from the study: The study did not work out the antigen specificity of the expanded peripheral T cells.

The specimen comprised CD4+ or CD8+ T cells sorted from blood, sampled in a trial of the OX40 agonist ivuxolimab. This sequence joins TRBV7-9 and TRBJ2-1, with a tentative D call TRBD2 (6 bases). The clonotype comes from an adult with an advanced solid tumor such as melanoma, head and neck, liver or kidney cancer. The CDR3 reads CASSLVTGLNYNEQFF. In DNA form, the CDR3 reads TGTGCCAGCAGCTTAGTAACGGGACTGAACTACAATGAGCAGTTCTTC.